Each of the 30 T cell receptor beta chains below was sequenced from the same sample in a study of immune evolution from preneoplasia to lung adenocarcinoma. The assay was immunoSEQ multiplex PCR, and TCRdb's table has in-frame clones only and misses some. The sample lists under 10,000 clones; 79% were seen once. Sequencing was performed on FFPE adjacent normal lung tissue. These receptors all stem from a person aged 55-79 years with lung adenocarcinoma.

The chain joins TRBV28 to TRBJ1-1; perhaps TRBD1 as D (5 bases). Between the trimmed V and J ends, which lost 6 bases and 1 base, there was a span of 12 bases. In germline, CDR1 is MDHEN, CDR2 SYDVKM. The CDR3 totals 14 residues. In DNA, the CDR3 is TGTGCCAGCAGGCCCGGGGGGGAGAACACTGAAGCTTTCTTT. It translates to CASRPGGENTEAFF. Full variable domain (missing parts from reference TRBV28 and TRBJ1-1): DVKVTQSSRYLVKRTGEKVFLECVQDMDHENMFWYRQDPGLGLRLIYFSYDVKMKEKGDIPEGYSVSREKKERFSLILESASTNQTSMYLCASRPGGENTEAFFGQGTRLTVV.

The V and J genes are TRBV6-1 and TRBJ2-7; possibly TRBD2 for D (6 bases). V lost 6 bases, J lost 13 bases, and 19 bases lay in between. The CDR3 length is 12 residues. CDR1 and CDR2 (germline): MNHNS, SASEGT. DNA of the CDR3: TGTGCCAGCAGGCAGGGACTCCAGGCGGAATACTTC. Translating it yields CASRQGLQAEYF.

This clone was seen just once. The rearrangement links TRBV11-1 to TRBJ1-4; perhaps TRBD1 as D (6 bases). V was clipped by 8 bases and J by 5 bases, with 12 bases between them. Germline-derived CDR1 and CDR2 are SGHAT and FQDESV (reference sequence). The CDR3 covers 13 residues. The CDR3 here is CASSTTGNEKLFF. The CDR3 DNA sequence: TGTGCCAGCTCCACCACAGGGAATGAAAAACTGTTTTTT.

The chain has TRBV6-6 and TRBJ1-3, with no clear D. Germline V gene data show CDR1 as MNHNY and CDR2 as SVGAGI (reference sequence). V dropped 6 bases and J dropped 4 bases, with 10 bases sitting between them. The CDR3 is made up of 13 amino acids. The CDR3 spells CASSPLGGNTIYF. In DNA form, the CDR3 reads TGTGCCAGCAGCCCCCTTGGAGGAAACACCATATATTTT.

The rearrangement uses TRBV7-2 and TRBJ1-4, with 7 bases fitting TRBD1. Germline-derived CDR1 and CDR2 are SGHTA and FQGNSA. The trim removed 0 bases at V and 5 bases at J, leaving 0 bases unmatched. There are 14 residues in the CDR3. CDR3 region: CASSLAGQNEKLFF. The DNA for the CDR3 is TGTGCCAGCAGCTTAGCGGGACAGAATGAAAAACTGTTTTTT.

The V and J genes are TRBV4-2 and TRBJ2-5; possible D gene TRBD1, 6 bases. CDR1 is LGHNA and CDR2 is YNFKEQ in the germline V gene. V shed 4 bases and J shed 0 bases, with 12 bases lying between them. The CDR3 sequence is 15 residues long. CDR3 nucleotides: TGTGCCAGCAGCCGGACAGATGAACACCAAGAGACCCAGTACTTC. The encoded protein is CASSRTDEHQETQYF.

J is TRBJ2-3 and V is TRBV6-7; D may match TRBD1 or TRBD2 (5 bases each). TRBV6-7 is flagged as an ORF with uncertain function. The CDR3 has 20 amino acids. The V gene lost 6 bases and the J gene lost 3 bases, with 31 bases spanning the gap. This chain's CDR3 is CASSPLGVAGPPGCTDTQYF. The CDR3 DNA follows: TGTGCCAGCAGCCCGCTGGGGGTTGCGGGCCCCCCCGGGTGTACAGATACGCAGTATTTT.

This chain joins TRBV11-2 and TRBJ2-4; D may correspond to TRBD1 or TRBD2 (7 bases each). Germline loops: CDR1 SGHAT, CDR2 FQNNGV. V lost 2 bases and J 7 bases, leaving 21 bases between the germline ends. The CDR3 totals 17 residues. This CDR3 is CASSLQGGGSLGNIQYF. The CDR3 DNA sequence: TGTGCCAGCAGCTTACAGGGGGGAGGGTCTTTAGGGAACATTCAGTACTTC.

The CDR3 loop reads CAWSLNEKLFF. The DNA of the CDR3 is TGTGCCTGGAGTTTAAATGAAAAACTGTTTTTT. The chain recombines TRBV30 with TRBJ1-4, with D hard to call. Looked up from germline, CDR1 is GTSNPN and CDR2 is SVGIG (reference sequence). The CDR3 has 11 amino acids. With 2 bases removed from V and 5 bases from J, the gap between germline ends came to 3 bases. Combining the CDR3 with reference TRBV30 and TRBJ1-4 gives the whole variable domain SQTIHQWPATLVQPVGSPLSLECTVEGTSNPNLYWYRQAAGRGLQLLFYSVGIGQISSEVPQNLSASRPQDRQFILSSKKLLLSDSGFYLCAWSLNEKLFFGSGTQLSVL.

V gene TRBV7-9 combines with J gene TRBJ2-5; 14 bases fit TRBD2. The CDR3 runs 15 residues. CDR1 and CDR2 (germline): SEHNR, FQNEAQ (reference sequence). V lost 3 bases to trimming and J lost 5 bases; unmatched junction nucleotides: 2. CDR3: CASSFRLAGGETQYF. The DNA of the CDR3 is TGTGCCAGCAGCTTCAGACTAGCGGGGGGGGAGACCCAGTACTTC.

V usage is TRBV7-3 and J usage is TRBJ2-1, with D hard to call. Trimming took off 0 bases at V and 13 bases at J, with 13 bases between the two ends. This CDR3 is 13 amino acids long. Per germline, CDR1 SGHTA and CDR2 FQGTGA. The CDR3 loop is CASSLTMAMPQFF. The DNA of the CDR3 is TGTGCCAGCAGCTTAACGATGGCTATGCCACAGTTCTTC.

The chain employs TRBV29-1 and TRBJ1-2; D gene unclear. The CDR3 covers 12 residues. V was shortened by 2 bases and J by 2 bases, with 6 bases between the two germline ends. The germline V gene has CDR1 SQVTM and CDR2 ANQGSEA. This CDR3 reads CSVELVNYGYTF. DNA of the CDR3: TGCAGCGTTGAACTAGTGAACTATGGCTACACCTTC.

The CDR3 region is CASSESGIGTGNYEQYF. CDR3 bases: TGCGCCAGCAGTGAGTCTGGCATCGGGACAGGGAACTACGAGCAGTACTTC. V and J are TRBV10-2 and TRBJ2-5; 9 nucleotides align to TRBD1. The end of the DNA is better explained by TRBJ2-7, so the J call may be wrong. The CDR3 is made up of 17 amino acids. Germline CDR1 and CDR2: WSHSY and SAAADI.

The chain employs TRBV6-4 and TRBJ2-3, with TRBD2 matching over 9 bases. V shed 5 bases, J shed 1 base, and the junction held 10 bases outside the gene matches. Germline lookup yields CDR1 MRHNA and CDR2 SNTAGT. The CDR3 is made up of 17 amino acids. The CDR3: CASSRDSGGDGTDTQYF. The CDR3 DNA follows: TGTGCCAGCAGTCGGGATAGCGGGGGAGACGGCACAGATACGCAGTATTTT.

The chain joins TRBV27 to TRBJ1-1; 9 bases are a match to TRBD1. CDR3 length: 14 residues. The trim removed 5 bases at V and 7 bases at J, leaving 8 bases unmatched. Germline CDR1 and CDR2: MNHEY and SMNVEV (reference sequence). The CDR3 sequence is CASSPRQGENEAFF. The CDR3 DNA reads TGTGCCAGCAGTCCAAGACAGGGGGAGAATGAAGCTTTCTTT.

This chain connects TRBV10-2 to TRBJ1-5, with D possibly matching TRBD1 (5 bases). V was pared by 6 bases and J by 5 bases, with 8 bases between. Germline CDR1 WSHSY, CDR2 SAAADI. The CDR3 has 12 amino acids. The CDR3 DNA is TGCGCCAGCAGCGCGGGGGATCAGCCCCAGCATTTT. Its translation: CASSAGDQPQHF.

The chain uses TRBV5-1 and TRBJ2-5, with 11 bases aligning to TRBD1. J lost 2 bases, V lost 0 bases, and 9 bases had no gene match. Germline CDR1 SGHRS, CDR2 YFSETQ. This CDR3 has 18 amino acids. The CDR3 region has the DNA TGCGCCAGCAGCTTGGCACCCGGGACAGGGGGAGTTCAAGAGACCCAGTACTTC. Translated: CASSLAPGTGGVQETQYF.

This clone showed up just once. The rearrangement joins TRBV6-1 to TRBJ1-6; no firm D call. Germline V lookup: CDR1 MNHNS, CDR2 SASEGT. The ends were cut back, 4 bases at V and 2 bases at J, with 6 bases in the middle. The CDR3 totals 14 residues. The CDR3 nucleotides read TGTGCCAGCAGTGCTGGCCCCTATAATTCACCCCTCCACTTT. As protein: CASSAGPYNSPLHF.

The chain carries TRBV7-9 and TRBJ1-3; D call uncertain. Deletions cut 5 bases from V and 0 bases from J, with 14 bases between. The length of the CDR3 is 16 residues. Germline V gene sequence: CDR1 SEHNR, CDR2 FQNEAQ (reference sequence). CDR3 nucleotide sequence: TGTGCCAGCAGCCGCTTACAGAGCCACTCTGGAAACACCATATATTTT. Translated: CASSRLQSHSGNTIYF.

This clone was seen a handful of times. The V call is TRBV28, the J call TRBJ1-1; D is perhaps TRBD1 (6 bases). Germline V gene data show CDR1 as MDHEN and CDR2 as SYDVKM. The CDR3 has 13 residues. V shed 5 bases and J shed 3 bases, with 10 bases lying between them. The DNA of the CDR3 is TGTGCCAGCAGTCCGGACAGTTACACTGAAGCTTTCTTT. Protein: CASSPDSYTEAFF.

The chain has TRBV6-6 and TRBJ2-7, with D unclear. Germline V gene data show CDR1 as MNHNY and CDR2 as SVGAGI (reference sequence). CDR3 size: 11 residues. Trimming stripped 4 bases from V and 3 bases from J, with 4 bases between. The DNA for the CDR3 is TGTGCCAGCAGTTCCCACTACGAGCAGTACTTC. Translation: CASSSHYEQYF.

The chain's CDR3 is CASSHTGGRGYTF. In DNA form, the CDR3 reads TGTGCCAGCAGCCATACAGGGGGCCGCGGCTACACCTTC. The chain employs TRBV7-6 and TRBJ1-2; 9 nucleotides align to TRBD1. Germline V gene data show CDR1 as SGHVS and CDR2 as FNYEAQ. The CDR3 length is 13 residues. After removal of 5 bases from V and 8 bases from J, the junction contained 6 bases not matched to a gene.

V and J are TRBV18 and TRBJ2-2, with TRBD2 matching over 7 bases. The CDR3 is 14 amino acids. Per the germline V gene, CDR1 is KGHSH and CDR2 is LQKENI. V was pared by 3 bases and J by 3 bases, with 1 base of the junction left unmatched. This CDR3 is CASSPLADTGELFF. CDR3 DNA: TGTGCCAGCTCACCCCTAGCGGACACCGGGGAGCTGTTTTTT.

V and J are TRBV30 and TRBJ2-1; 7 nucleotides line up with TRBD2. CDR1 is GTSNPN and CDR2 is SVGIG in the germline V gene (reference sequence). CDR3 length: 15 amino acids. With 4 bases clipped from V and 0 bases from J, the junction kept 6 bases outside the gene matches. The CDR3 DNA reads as TGTGCCTGGACGGGAGGTACTCTCTCCTACAATGAGCAGTTCTTC. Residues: CAWTGGTLSYNEQFF.

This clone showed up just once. CDR3 region: CASKGQGDSPLHF. CDR3 DNA sequence: TGTGCCAGTAAGGGACAGGGGGATTCACCCCTCCACTTT. The gene calls are TRBV19 and TRBJ1-6, with 11 bases matching TRBD1. The CDR3 has 13 amino acids. CDR1 and CDR2 from the germline V gene are LNHDA and SQIVND (reference sequence). Germline trimming cut 7 bases from V and 8 bases from J; bases unmatched to any gene: 1.

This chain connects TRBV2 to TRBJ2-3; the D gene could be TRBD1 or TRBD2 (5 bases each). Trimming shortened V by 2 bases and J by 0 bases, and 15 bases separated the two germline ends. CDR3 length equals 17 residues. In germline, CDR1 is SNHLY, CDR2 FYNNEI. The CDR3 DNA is TGTGCCAGCAGTGAACATGGGGGACCTTCTAGCACAGATACGCAGTATTTT. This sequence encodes CASSEHGGPSSTDTQYF.

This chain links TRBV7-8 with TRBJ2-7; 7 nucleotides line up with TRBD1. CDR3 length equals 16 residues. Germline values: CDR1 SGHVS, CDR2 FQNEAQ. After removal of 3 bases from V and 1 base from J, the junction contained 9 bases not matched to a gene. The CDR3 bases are TGTGCCAGCAGCTTCGGGTATGGCAGGGGGTCCTACGAGCAGTACTTC. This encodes CASSFGYGRGSYEQYF.

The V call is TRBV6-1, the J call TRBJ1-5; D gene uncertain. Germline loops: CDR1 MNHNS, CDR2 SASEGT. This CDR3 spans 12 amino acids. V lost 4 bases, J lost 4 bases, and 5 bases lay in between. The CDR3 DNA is TGTGCCAGCAGTGTTGGGAATCAGCCCCAGCATTTT. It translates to CASSVGNQPQHF.

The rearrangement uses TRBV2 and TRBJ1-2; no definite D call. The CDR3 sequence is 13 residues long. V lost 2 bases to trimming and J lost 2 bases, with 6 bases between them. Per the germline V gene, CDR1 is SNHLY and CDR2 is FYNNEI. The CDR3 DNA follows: TGTGCCAGCAGTGAACTCGGGAACTATGGCTACACCTTC. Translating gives CASSELGNYGYTF.

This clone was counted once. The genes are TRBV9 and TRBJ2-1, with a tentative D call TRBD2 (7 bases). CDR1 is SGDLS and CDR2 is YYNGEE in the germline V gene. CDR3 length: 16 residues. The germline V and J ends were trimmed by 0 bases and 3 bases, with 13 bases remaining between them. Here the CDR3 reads CASSVVAGAVYNEQFF. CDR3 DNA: TGTGCCAGCAGCGTAGTGGCGGGGGCCGTCTACAATGAGCAGTTCTTC. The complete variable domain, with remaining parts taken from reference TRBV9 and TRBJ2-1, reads DSGVTQTPKHLITATGQRVTLRCSPRSGDLSVYWYQQSLDQGLQFLIQYYNGEERAKGNILERFSAQQFPDLHSELNLSSLELGDSALYFCASSVVAGAVYNEQFFGPGTRLTVL.